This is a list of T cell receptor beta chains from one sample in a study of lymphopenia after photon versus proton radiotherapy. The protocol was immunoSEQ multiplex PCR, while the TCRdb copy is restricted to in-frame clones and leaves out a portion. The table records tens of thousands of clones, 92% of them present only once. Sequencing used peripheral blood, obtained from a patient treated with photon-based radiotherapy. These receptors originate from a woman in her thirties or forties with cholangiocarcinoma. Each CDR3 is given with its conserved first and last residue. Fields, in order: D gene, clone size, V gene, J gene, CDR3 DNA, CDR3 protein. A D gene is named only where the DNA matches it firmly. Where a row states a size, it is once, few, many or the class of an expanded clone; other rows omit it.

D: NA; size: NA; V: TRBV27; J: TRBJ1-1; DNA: TGTGCCAGCAGTTTAGGCCCCAACACTGAAGCTTTCTTT; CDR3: CASSLGPNTEAFF
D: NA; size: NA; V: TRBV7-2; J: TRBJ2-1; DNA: TGTGCCAGCAGCCACGCGGGGCTCTACAATGAGCAGTTCTTC; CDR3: CASSHAGLYNEQFF
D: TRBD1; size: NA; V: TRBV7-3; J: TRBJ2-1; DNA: TGTGCCAGCAGCTTAAGGGACAGGGGAATCAATGAGCAGTTCTTC; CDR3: CASSLRDRGINEQFF
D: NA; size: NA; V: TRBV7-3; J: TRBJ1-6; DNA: TGTGCCAGCAGCTTAAGCGGGGGAAATTCACCCCTCCACTTT; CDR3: CASSLSGGNSPLHF
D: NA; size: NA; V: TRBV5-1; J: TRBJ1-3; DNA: TGCGCCAGCAGCTTGGCTGCTCGAGACTCTGGAAACACCATATATTTT; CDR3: CASSLAARDSGNTIYF
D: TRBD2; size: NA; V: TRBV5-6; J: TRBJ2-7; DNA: TGTGCCAGCAGCCGGAGGACTAGCGGGGGTTACGAGCAGTACTTC; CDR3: CASSRRTSGGYEQYF
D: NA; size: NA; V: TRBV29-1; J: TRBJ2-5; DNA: TGCAGCGCCGTCAGTGGGGAGACCCAGTACTTC; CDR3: CSAVSGETQYF
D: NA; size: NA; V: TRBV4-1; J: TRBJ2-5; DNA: TGCGCCAGCAGCCAACTAATCGGAGAGACCCAGTACTTC; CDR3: CASSQLIGETQYF
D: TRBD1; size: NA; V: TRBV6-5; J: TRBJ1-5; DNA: TGTGCCAGCAGGACGACAGGGAATAGCAATCAGCCCCAGCATTTT; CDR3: CASRTTGNSNQPQHF
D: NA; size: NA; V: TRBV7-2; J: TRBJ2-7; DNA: TGTGCCAGCAGCCCCGGGGGCCCGGGGCGCTCCTACGAGCAGTACTTC; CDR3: CASSPGGPGRSYEQYF
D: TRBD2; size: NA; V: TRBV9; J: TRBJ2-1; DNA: TGTGCCAGCAGCGCTGAAGGGACTAGCGGGAGCTATGAGCAGTTCTTC; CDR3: CASSAEGTSGSYEQFF
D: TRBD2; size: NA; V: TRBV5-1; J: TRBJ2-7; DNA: TGCGCCAGCAGCGGCGGGGGGTCCGCCTACGAGCAGTACTTC; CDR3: CASSGGGSAYEQYF
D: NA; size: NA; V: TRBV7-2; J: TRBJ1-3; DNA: TGTGCCAGCAGCTTAGCTCCCCGGGGCAGGGGAGGAAACACCATATATTTT; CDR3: CASSLAPRGRGGNTIYF
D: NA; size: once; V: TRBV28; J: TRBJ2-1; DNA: TGTGCCAGCAGCCGTACAGGGGGAGGGTACAATGAGCAGTTCTTC; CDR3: CASSRTGGGYNEQFF
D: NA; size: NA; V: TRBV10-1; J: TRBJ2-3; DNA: TGCGCCAGCAGTGCCGAGGGTTATTGGGATACGCAGTATTTT; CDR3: CASSAEGYWDTQYF
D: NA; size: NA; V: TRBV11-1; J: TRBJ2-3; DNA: TGTGCCAGTAGGCCCCGGGGGACAGATACGCAGTATTTT; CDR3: CASRPRGTDTQYF
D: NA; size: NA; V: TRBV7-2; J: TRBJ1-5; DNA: TGTGCCAGCAGCTTGAACGGAGGCCTGGAGCCCCAGCATTTT; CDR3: CASSLNGGLEPQHF
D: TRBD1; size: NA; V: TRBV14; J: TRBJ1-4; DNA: TGTGCCAGCAGCCAAGGTTCGGACAGGGGGATTTTT; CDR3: CASSQGSDRGIF
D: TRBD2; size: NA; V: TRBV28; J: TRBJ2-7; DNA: TGTGCCAGCAGTTTAGCGGGAGGGCCGTTCTACGAGCAGTACTTC; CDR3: CASSLAGGPFYEQYF
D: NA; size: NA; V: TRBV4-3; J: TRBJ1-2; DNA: TGCGCCAGCAGCCAAGCTAGGGGGTTAAGTGGCTACACCTTC; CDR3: CASSQARGLSGYTF
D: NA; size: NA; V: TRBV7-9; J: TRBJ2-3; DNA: TGTGCCAGCAGCCCGGAGGGGCGCCACACAGATACGCAGTATTTT; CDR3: CASSPEGRHTDTQYF
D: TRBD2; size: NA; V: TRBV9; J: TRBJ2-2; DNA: TGTGCCAGCAGCGTAGATGCGGGAGGGCTCAACACCGGGGAGCTGTTTTTT; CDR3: CASSVDAGGLNTGELFF
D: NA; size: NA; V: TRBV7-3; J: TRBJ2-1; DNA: TGTGCCAGCAGCTCTCCGGGAGGAGGGGGTAGCCATGAGCAGTTCTTC; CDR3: CASSSPGGGGSHEQFF
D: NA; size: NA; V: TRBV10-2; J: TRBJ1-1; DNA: TGCGCCAGCTTAAGGGGGGTAGGAGTGGGCACTGAAGCTTTCTTT; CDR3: CASLRGVGVGTEAFF
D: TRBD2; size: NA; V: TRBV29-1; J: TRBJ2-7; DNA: TGCAGCGTTTCGGGACTAGCGGGATACGAGCAGTACTTC; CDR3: CSVSGLAGYEQYF
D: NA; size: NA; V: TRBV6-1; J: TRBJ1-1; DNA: TGTGCCAGCAGTGTGGACAGAAACACTGAAGCTTTCTTT; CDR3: CASSVDRNTEAFF
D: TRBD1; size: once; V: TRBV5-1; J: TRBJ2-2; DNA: TGCGCCAGCAGCCCCGGGACAGGGGGCGCGGGGGAGCTGTTTTTT; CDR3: CASSPGTGGAGELFF
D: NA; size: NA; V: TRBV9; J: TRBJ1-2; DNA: TGTGCCAGCAGCTCCCACCGTGGGGGGGCTGGTAGGGGCTACACCTTC; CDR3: CASSSHRGGAGRGYTF
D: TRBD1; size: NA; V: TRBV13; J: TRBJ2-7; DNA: TGTGCCAGCAGCTTCAGACAGGGGACCTACGAGCAGTACTTC; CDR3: CASSFRQGTYEQYF
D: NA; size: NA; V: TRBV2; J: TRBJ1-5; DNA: TGTGCCAGCAGTGAAGACTTGGGCCAGCCCCAGCATTTT; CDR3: CASSEDLGQPQHF
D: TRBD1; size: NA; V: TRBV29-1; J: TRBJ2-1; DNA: TGCAGCGTCCGGGACAGGGACGTAATGGCAGCCTACAATGAGCAGTTCTTC; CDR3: CSVRDRDVMAAYNEQFF
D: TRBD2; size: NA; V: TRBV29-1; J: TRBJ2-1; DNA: TGCAGCGTCCGGCGGGGGGGCCCCAATGAGCAGTTCTTC; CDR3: CSVRRGGPNEQFF
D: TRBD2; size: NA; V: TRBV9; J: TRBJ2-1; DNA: TGTGCCAGCAGCGTAAAATCCAGCGGGAGGTTAAGCTCCTACAATGAGCAGTTCTTC; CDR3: CASSVKSSGRLSSYNEQFF
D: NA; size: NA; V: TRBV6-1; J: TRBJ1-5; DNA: TGTGCCAGCAGTGAAAGTAAGGCCCGCGGTCAGCCCCAGCATTTT; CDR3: CASSESKARGQPQHF
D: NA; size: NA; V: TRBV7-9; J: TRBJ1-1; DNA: TGTGCCAGCCCCGAGCGGGGGCAATTGAACACTGAAGCTTTCTTT; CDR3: CASPERGQLNTEAFF
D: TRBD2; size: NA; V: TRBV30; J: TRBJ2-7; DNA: TGTGCCTGGAGCAGCGGGGGGGTTTACGAGCAGTACTTC; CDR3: CAWSSGGVYEQYF
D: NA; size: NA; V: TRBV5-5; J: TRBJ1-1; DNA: TGTGCCAGCAGCTACCCGGGTGGCACTGAAGCTTTCTTT; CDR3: CASSYPGGTEAFF
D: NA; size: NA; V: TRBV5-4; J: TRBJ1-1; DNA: TGTGCCAGCAGCCAAACAGGGCCCACTGAAGCTTTCTTT; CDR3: CASSQTGPTEAFF
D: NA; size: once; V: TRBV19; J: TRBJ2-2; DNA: TGTGCCAGTAGTATTGTTGGGCCCTTAGGCGGGGAGCTGTTTTTT; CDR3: CASSIVGPLGGELFF
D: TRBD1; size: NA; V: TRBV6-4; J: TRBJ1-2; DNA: TGTGCCAGCAGTGATGACAGGGGGCTGAGCGGCTACACCTTC; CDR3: CASSDDRGLSGYTF
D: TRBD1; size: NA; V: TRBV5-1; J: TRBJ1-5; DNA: TGCGCCAGCAGCTTGGAAGGGGGCGTAGGGCAGCCCCAGCATTTT; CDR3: CASSLEGGVGQPQHF